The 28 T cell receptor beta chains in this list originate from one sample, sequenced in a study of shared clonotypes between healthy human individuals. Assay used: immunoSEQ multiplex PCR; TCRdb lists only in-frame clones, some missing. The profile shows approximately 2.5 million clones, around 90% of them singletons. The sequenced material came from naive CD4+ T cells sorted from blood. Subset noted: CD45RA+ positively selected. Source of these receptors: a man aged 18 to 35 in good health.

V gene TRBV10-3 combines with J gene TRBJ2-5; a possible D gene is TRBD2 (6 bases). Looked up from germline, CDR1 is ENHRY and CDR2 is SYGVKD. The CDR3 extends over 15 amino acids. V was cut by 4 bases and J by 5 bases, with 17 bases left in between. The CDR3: CAISAGTSLGETQYF. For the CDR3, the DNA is TGTGCCATCAGTGCAGGGACTTCATTGGGGGAGACCCAGTACTTC.

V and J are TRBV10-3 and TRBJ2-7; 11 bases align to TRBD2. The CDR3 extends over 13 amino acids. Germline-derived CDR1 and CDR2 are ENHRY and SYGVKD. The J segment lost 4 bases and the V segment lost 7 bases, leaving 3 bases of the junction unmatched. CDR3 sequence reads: CAIKTSGSYEQYF. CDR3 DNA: TGTGCCATCAAAACTAGCGGGAGTTACGAGCAGTACTTC.

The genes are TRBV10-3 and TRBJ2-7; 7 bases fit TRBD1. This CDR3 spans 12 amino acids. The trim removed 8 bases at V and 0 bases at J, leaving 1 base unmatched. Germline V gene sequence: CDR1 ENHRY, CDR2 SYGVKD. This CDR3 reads CAIGQDSYEQYF. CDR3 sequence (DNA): TGTGCCATCGGACAGGACTCCTACGAGCAGTACTTC.

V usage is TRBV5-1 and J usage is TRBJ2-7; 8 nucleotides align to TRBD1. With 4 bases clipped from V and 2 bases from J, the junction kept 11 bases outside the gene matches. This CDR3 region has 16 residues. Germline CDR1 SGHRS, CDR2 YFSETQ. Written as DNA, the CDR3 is TGCGCCAGCAGCGGGACTGGACAGGGCTTCACCTACGAGCAGTACTTC. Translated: CASSGTGQGFTYEQYF.

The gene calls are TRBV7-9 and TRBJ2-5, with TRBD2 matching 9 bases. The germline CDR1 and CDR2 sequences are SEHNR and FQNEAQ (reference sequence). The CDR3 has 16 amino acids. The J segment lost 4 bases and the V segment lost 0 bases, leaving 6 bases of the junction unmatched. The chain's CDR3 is CASSLAVASGTETQYF. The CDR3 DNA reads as TGTGCCAGCAGCTTAGCTGTAGCTAGCGGGACAGAGACCCAGTACTTC.

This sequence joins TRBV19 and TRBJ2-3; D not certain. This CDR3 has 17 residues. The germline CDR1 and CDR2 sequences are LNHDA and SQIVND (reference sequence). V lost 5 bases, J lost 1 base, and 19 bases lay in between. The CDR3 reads CASSPWEGRLGTDTQYF. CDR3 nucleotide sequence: TGTGCCAGTAGTCCTTGGGAAGGGCGCCTGGGCACAGATACGCAGTATTTT. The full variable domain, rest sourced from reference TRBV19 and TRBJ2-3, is DGGITQSPKYLFRKEGQNVTLSCEQNLNHDAMYWYRQDPGQGLRLIYYSQIVNDFQKGDIAEGYSVSREKKESFPLTVTSAQKNPTAFYLCASSPWEGRLGTDTQYFGPGTRLTVL.

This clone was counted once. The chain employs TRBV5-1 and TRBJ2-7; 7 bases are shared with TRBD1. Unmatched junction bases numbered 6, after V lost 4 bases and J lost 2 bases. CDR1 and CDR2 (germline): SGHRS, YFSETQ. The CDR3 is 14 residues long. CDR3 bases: TGCGCCAGCAGCAATCCGGGACAGCCCTACGAGCAGTACTTC. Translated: CASSNPGQPYEQYF.

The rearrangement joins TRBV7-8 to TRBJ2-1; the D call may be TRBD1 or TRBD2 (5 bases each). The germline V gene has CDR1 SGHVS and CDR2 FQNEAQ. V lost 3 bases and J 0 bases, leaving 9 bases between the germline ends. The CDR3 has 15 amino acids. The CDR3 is CASSFMGVSYNEQFF. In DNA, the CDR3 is TGTGCCAGCAGCTTCATGGGGGTCTCCTACAATGAGCAGTTCTTC.

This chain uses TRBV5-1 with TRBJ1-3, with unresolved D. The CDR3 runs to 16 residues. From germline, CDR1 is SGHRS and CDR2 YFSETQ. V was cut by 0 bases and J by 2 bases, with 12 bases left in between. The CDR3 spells CASSLGAQTAGNTIYF. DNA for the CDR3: TGCGCCAGCAGCTTGGGAGCGCAGACGGCTGGAAACACCATATATTTT. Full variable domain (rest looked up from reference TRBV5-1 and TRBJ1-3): KAGVTQTPRYLIKTRGQQVTLSCSPISGHRSVSWYQQTPGQGLQFLFEYFSETQRNKGNFPGRFSGRQFSNSRSEMNVSTLELGDSALYLCASSLGAQTAGNTIYFGEGSWLTVV.

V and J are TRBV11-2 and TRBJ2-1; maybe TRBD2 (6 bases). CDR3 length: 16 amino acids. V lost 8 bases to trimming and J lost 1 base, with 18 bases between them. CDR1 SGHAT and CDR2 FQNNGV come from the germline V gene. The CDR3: CASYSTTSGSYNEQFF. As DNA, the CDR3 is TGTGCCAGCTACTCCACGACTAGTGGGTCCTACAATGAGCAGTTCTTC.

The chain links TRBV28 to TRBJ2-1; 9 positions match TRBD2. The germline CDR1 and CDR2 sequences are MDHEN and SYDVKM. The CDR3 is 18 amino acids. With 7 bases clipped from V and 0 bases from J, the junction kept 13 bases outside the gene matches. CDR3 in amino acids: CASKNYPAGGSSYNEQFF. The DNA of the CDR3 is TGTGCCAGCAAAAATTATCCTGCGGGGGGGAGCTCCTACAATGAGCAGTTCTTC.

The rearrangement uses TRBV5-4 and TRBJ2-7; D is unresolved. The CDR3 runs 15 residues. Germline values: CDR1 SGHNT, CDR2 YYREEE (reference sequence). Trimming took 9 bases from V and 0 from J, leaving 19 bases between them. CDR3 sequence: CATHPGGGGSYEQYF. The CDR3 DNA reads TGTGCCACCCACCCGGGCGGCGGTGGCTCCTACGAGCAGTACTTC.

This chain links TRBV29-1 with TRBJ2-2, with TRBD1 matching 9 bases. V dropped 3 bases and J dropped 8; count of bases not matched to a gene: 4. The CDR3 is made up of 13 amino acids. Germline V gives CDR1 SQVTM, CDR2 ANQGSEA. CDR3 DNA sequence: TGCAGCGTTGAGACAGGGGGAAGAGGGGAGCTGTTTTTT. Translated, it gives CSVETGGRGELFF.

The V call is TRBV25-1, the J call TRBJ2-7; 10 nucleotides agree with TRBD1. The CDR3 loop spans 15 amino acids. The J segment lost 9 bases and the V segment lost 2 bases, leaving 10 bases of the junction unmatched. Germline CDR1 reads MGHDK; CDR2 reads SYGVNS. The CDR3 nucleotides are TGTGCCAGCAGTGAAGGAGGGACAGGGGCCAGGGGGCAGTACTTC. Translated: CASSEGGTGARGQYF.

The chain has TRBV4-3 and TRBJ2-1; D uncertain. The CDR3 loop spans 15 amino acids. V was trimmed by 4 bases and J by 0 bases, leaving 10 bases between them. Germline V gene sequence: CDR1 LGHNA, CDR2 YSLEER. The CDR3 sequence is CASSREWSSYNEQFF. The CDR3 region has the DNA TGCGCCAGCAGCCGGGAATGGAGCTCCTACAATGAGCAGTTCTTC.

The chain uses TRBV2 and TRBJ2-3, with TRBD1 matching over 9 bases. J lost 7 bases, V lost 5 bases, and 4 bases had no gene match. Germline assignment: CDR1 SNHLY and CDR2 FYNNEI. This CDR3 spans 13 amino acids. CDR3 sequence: CASSPQGANTQYF. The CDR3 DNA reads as TGTGCCAGCAGTCCACAGGGGGCAAATACGCAGTATTTT.

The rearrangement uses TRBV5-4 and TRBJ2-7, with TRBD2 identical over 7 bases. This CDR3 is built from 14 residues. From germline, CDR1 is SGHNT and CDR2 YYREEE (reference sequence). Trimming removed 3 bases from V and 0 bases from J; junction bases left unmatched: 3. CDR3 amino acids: CASSWGGISYEQYF. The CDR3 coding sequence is TGTGCCAGCAGCTGGGGGGGGATCTCCTACGAGCAGTACTTC.

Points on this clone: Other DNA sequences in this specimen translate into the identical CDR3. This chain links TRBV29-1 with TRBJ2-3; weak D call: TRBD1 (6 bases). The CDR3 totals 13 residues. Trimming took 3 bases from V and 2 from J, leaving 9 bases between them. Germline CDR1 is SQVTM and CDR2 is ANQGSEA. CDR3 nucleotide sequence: TGCAGCGTTGACAGGGGTTCCACAGATACGCAGTATTTT. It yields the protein CSVDRGSTDTQYF.

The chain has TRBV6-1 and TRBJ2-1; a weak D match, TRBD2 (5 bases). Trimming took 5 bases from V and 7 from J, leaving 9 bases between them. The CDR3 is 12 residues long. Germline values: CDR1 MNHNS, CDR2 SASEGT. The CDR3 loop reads CASSILVNEQFF. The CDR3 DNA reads TGTGCCAGCAGTATACTAGTGAATGAGCAGTTCTTC.

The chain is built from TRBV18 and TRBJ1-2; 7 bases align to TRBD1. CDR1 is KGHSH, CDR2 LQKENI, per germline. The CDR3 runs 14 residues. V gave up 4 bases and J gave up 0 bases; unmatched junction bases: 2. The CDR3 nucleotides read TGTGCCAGCTCACAGACAGGGACTAACTATGGCTACACCTTC. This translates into CASSQTGTNYGYTF. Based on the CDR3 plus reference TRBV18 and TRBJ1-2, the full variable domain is NAGVMQNPRHLVRRRGQEARLRCSPMKGHSHVYWYRQLPEEGLKFMVYLQKENIIDESGMPKERFSAEFPKEGPSILRIQQVVRGDSAAYFCASSQTGTNYGYTFGSGTRLTVV.

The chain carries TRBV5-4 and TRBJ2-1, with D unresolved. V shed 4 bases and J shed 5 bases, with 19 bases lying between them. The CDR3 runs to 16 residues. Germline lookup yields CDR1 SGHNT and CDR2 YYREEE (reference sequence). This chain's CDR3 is CASSPILAEPHNEQFF. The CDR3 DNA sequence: TGTGCCAGCAGCCCTATACTGGCGGAGCCCCACAATGAGCAGTTCTTC.

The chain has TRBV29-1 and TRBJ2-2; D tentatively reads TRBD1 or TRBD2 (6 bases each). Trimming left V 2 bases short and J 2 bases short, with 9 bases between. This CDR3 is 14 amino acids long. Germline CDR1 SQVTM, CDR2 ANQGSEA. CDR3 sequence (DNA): TGCAGCGTTGAAAGGGGGGCTAACACCGGGGAGCTGTTTTTT. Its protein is CSVERGANTGELFF.

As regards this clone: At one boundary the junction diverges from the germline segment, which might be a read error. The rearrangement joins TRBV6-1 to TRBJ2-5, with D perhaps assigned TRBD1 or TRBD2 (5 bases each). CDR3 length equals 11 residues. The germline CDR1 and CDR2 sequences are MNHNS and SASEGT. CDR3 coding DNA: TGTGCCAGCAGTACCCGGGACCCCGAGAACTTC. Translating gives CASSTRDPENF.

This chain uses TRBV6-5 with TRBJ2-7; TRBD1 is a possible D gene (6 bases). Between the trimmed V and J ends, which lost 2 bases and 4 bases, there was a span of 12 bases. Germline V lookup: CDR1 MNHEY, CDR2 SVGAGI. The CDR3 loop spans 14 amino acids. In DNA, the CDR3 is TGTGCCAGCAGTTACAAGGGGGAAGGGTACGAGCAGTACTTC. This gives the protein CASSYKGEGYEQYF.

CDR3 in DNA: TGCGCCAGCAGCCTCGGCGGGACAGGGGGCGGAGAGACCCAGTACTTC. Translating it yields CASSLGGTGGGETQYF. The chain recombines TRBV5-1 with TRBJ2-5; 12 bases fit TRBD1. The V gene's germline CDR1 is SGHRS and CDR2 YFSETQ. The J segment lost 4 bases and the V segment lost 4 bases, leaving 8 bases of the junction unmatched. The CDR3 has 16 residues.

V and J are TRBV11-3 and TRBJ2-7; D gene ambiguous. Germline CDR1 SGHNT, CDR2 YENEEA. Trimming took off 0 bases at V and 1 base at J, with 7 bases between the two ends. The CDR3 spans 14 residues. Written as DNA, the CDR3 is TGTGCCAGCAGCTTAGACCGTTGGTCCTACGAGCAGTACTTC. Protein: CASSLDRWSYEQYF.

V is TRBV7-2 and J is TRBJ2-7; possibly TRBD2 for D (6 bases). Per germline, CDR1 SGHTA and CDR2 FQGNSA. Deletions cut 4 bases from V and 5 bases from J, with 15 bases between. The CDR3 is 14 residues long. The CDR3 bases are TGTGCCAGCAGCTCCGCGGGACGTGGGGACGAGCAGTACTTC. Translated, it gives CASSSAGRGDEQYF. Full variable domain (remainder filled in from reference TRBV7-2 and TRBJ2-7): GAGVSQSPSNKVTEKGKDVELRCDPISGHTALYWYRQSLGQGLEFLIYFQGNSAPDKSGLPSDRFSAERTGGSVSTLTIQRTQQEDSAVYLCASSSAGRGDEQYFGPGTRLTVT.

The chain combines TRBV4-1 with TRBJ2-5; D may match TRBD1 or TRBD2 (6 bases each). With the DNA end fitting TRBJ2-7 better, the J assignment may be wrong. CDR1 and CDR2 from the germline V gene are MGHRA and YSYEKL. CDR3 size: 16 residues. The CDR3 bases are TGCGCCAGCAGCCCCATCCCCCGGGGGCGCTTCCACGAGCAGTACTTC. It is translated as CASSPIPRGRFHEQYF.